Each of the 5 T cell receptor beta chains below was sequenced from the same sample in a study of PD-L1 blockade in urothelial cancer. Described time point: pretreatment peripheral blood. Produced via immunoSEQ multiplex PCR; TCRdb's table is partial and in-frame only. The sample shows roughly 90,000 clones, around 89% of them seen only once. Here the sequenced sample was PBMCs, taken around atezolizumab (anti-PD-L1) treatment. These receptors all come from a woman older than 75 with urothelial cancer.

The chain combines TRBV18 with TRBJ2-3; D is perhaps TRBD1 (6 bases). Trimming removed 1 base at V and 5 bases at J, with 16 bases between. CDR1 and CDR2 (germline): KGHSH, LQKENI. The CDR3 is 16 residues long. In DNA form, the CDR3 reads TGTGCCAGCTCACCACTGGGGGCCAGGGAGATAGATACGCAGTATTTT. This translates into CASSPLGAREIDTQYF.

The CDR3, as DNA: TGCGCCAGCAGCCCGGCCGGGAATAGCAATCAGCCCCAGCATTTT. This codes for CASSPAGNSNQPQHF. The chain uses TRBV5-1 and TRBJ1-5; D gene ambiguous. The V and J ends lost 4 bases and 0 bases respectively, with 11 bases between them. Germline CDR1 and CDR2: SGHRS and YFSETQ. This CDR3 comprises 15 residues.

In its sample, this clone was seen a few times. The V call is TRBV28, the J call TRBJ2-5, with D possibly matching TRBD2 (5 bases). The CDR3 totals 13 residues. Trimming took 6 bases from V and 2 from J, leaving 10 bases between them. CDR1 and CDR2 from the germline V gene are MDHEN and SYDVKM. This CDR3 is CASSPWRQETQYF. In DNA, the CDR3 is TGTGCCAGCAGCCCCTGGAGGCAAGAGACCCAGTACTTC.

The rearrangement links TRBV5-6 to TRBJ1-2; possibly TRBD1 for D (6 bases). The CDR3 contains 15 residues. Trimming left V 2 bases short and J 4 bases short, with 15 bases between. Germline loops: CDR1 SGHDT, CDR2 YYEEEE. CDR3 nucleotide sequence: TGTGCCAGCAGCTTATTCCCGGGACAAGTCTATGGCTACACCTTC. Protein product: CASSLFPGQVYGYTF.

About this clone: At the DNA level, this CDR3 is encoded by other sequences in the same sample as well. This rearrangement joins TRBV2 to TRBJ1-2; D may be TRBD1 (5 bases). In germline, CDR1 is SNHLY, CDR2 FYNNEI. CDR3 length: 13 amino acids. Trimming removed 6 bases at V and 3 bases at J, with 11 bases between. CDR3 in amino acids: CASSPRGDYGYTF. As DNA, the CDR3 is TGTGCCAGCAGCCCTCGGGGGGACTATGGCTACACCTTC.